This T cell receptor (beta chain) was sequenced during a study of T cells after yellow fever vaccination. Background on the study: With SMART-Seq v4 Ultra Low Input, the fractions containing low cell numbers were prepared. General observations from the study: Peaking on day 5 versus 15, the secondary response was faster but weaker. Post-booster repertoires contained most primary-vaccination clones again (about 96% CD4, 85% to 90% CD8).

Details on this clonotype: Its antigen remains unknown.

Conversion of TCR transcripts into cDNA relied on 5'RACE template switching, which added a universal primer site and UMIs. One entry per CDR3 protein, called by TCRdb with MiXCR from the 5' RACE reads. The sample carries under 400,000 distinct CDR3 sequences, about 9.9% recorded once. This sequence was found in a man younger than 35 who received the YFV17D yellow fever vaccine. The sample here was PBMCs, taken on the day of the first yellow fever vaccination.

DNA for the CDR3: TGTGCCAGCAGTTACGGGACAGGGCCCTACGAGCAGTACTTC. It encodes CASSYGTGPYEQYF. V and J are TRBV6-2 or TRBV6-3 and TRBJ2-7, with TRBD1 matching 9 bases. CDR3 size: 14 residues. J lost 2 bases, V lost 2 bases, and 1 base had no gene match. The germline V gene has CDR1 MNHEY and CDR2 SVGEGT.